The 10 T cell receptor beta chains presented below share a single source sample, sequenced in a study of shared clonotypes between healthy human individuals. The method was immunoSEQ multiplex PCR; TCRdb's version includes in-frame clones alone and lacks a portion of them. The sample contains more than 2 million clones, around 96% of which appear only once. Naive CD8 cells, CD45RO-negative and positively selected for CCR7, excluded terminally differentiated effector memory CD45RA+ cells. Sequencing used naive CD8+ T cells sorted from blood. Receptors were obtained from a man younger than 35 in good health.

The chain carries TRBV4-3 and TRBJ2-7, with D perhaps matching TRBD1 (5 bases). The germline V gene has CDR1 LGHNA and CDR2 YSLEER. Deletions cut 1 base from V and 4 bases from J, with 14 bases between. There are 15 residues in the CDR3. CDR3 sequence reads: CASSQVLAGKYEQYF. DNA of the CDR3: TGCGCCAGCAGCCAAGTGTTGGCAGGGAAGTACGAGCAGTACTTC.

On this clone: This sample includes further DNA sequences coding for the same CDR3. The gene calls are TRBV6-1 and TRBJ1-2, with 10 positions matching TRBD1. This CDR3 has 15 amino acids. V shed 5 bases and J 3 bases; nucleotides not matched to a gene: 6. Germline V CDR1 and CDR2: MNHNS, SASEGT. CDR3: CASSTGTGVDYGYTF. The CDR3 DNA follows: TGTGCCAGCAGTACCGGGACAGGGGTTGACTATGGCTACACCTTC.

This clone showed up just once. The genes are TRBV19 and TRBJ2-7; tentatively, D is TRBD2 (5 bases). This CDR3 spans 13 amino acids. V dropped 10 bases and J dropped 1 base, with 14 bases sitting between them. Germline loops: CDR1 LNHDA, CDR2 SQIVND (reference sequence). Here the CDR3 reads CATLSATSYEQYF. The CDR3 bases are TGTGCCACTCTTAGCGCGACGTCCTACGAGCAGTACTTC.

V usage is TRBV5-6 and J usage is TRBJ2-1; no reliable D call. The V gene lost 0 bases and the J gene lost 9 bases, with 7 bases spanning the gap. The CDR3 covers 12 residues. From germline, CDR1 is SGHDT and CDR2 YYEEEE. CDR3 DNA sequence: TGTGCCAGCAGCTTGGGGCTCCGTGAGCAGTTCTTC. This translates into CASSLGLREQFF.

The chain combines TRBV5-8 with TRBJ2-7, with D unclear. The CDR3 runs 14 residues. The V gene lost 4 bases and the J gene lost 7 bases, with 18 bases spanning the gap. Per germline, CDR1 SGHTS and CDR2 YDEGEE. CDR3 sequence (DNA): TGTGCCAGCAGCCCTGGCCCCCCAATCGGGGAGCAGTACTTC. Translated, it gives CASSPGPPIGEQYF.

The chain has TRBV11-2 and TRBJ2-5, with 7 nucleotides matching TRBD1. CDR3 length: 13 amino acids. Germline CDR1 and CDR2: SGHAT and FQNNGV. J lost 5 bases, V lost 1 base, and 1 base had no gene match. CDR3 nucleotides: TGTGCCAGCAGCTTAGGACAGGGTGAGACCCAGTACTTC. Translating it yields CASSLGQGETQYF.

The CDR3 DNA reads TGTGCCAGCAGTGAACCACAGAGCTCCTACGAGCAGTACTTC. Residues: CASSEPQSSYEQYF. The rearrangement joins TRBV2 to TRBJ2-7; D uncertain. The CDR3 sequence is 14 residues long. Germline V gives CDR1 SNHLY, CDR2 FYNNEI. V was pared by 2 bases and J by 0 bases, with 8 bases between.

The chain recombines TRBV4-1 with TRBJ2-4; tentatively, D is TRBD2 (5 bases). Trimming pared 2 bases from V and 0 bases from J, leaving 14 bases between. This CDR3 spans 17 amino acids. Germline-derived CDR1 and CDR2 are MGHRA and YSYEKL. The DNA of the CDR3 is TGCGCCAGCAGCCAAAGCCCAACTGAGGGAGCCAAAAACATTCAGTACTTC. Encoded protein: CASSQSPTEGAKNIQYF.

V gene TRBV19 combines with J gene TRBJ1-2, with 7 bases identical to TRBD1. CDR1 LNHDA and CDR2 SQIVND come from the germline V gene (reference sequence). Trimming took 5 bases from V and 3 from J; bases not matched to a gene: 15. The CDR3 extends over 17 amino acids. DNA of the CDR3: TGTGCCAGTAGTTCGCTTCCGGGGACAGAAGGTGACTATGGCTACACCTTC. It encodes CASSSLPGTEGDYGYTF.

The rearrangement joins TRBV7-9 to TRBJ1-2, with D hard to call. Between the trimmed V and J ends, which lost 1 base and 7 bases, there was a span of 13 bases. Germline-derived CDR1 and CDR2 are SEHNR and FQNEAQ (reference sequence). The CDR3 spans 14 residues. Written as DNA, the CDR3 is TGTGCCAGCAGCTTAGATTTAGGAGGGCTTGGCTACACCTTC. Its protein product is CASSLDLGGLGYTF.